A single sample is the source of the 30 T cell receptor beta chains below, sequenced in a study of patients and donors after allogeneic stem cell transplantation. TCRdb reprocessed the RT-PCR reads via MiXCR and lists one record per CDR3 protein. The sample includes more than 150,000 distinct CDR3 sequences, around two fifths of them seen just once. Source material: blood, either unsorted or a sorted T cell fraction (not recorded which). The receptor source for this set is a human donor who was either an allogeneic HSCT recipient or a stem cell or donor lymphocyte infusion donor (not recorded which). It is not recorded whose cells these are; they may come from a transplant donor.

Comments on this clonotype: An end of the junction does not agree with germline; a read error may underlie this. The genes are TRBV28 and TRBJ2-5, with D tentatively TRBD1 (6 bases). CDR3 length equals 14 residues. Germline lookup yields CDR1 MDHEN and CDR2 SYDVKM. DNA of the CDR3: TGTGCCAGCAGCTTATCGCAGGGGAAAGAGACCCAGTACTTC. Translation gives CASSLSQGKETQYF.

This chain connects TRBV29-1 to TRBJ1-1; 8 nucleotides agree with TRBD1. Unmatched junction bases numbered 7, after V lost 3 bases and J lost 1 base. Per germline, CDR1 SQVTM and CDR2 ANQGSEA. This CDR3 is built from 15 residues. The CDR3 sequence: CSVDPSTGANTEAFF. As DNA, the CDR3 is TGCAGCGTTGACCCGTCGACAGGGGCGAACACTGAAGCTTTCTTT.

The J gene is TRBJ1-2, the V gene TRBV28, with unresolved D. In germline, CDR1 is MDHEN, CDR2 SYDVKM. The V end was cut by 5 bases, the J end by 2 bases, with 12 bases between. The CDR3 contains 14 residues. The CDR3 spells CASSPPTENYGYTF. The CDR3 coding sequence is TGTGCCAGCAGTCCACCGACCGAGAACTATGGCTACACCTTC.

This chain links TRBV10-2 with TRBJ2-2; D not resolved. The CDR3 is 15 amino acids. Per the germline V gene, CDR1 is WSHSY and CDR2 is SAAADI. The V end was cut by 0 bases, the J end by 3 bases, with 8 bases between. DNA for the CDR3: TGCGCCAGCAGTGAGTCTGTAGATCACACCGGGGAGCTGTTTTTT. Residues: CASSESVDHTGELFF.

This clonotype occurred a few times. The J gene is TRBJ1-2, the V gene TRBV7-2; tentatively, D is TRBD1 (5 bases). The CDR3 covers 13 residues. Trimming removed 1 base from V and 4 bases from J, with 7 bases in between. Germline CDR1 reads SGHTA; CDR2 reads FQGNSA. The CDR3 nucleotides read TGTGCCAGCAGCTTAGACAGGTTCTATGGCTACACCTTC. Encoded protein: CASSLDRFYGYTF.

This clonotype was seen only a few times. The gene calls are TRBV4-3 and TRBJ2-1, with 8 bases fitting TRBD2. V lost 0 bases and J lost 2; bases outside the gene matches: 9. The CDR3 totals 18 residues. In germline, CDR1 is LGHNA, CDR2 YSLEER. The CDR3, as DNA: TGCGCCAGCAGCCAAGAAGGTGAGAGCGGGAGCCCCTACAATGAGCAGTTCTTC. It translates to CASSQEGESGSPYNEQFF.

The chain uses TRBV7-8 and TRBJ2-3; D is possibly TRBD1 or TRBD2 (6 bases each). In germline, CDR1 is SGHVS, CDR2 FQNEAQ. CDR3 size: 17 residues. Trimming stripped 5 bases from V and 4 bases from J, with 22 bases between. CDR3: CASSVRGTPSVADTQYF. The CDR3 DNA reads TGTGCCAGCAGCGTTAGGGGGACTCCATCCGTGGCAGATACGCAGTATTTT.

This clonotype was seen repeatedly, ten times or more. V and J are TRBV12-3 or TRBV12-4 and TRBJ1-1, with TRBD1 as a possible D gene (5 bases). There are 11 residues in the CDR3. The V end was cut by 3 bases, the J end by 10 bases, with 9 bases between. CDR3 nucleotides: TGTGCCAGCAGTTTTGGGCAGGGAGCTTTCTTT. Protein product: CASSFGQGAFF.

The chain carries TRBV28 and TRBJ2-3; TRBD2 aligns across 7 bases. Trimming cost V 5 bases and J 2 bases; bases outside gene matches: 4. The CDR3 contains 14 residues. CDR1 is MDHEN and CDR2 is SYDVKM in the germline V gene. The CDR3 here is CASSMSGITDTQYF. CDR3 DNA sequence: TGTGCCAGCAGTATGAGCGGGATCACAGATACGCAGTATTTT.

V and J are TRBV11-2 and TRBJ2-2, with 13 bases identical to TRBD2. The CDR3 runs to 17 residues. V was clipped by 5 bases and J by 4 bases; unmatched bases: 7. The germline V gene has CDR1 SGHAT and CDR2 FQNNGV. The CDR3 is CASSRTSGSGSTGELFF. CDR3 coding DNA: TGTGCCAGCAGCCGGACTAGCGGGAGCGGGAGCACCGGGGAGCTGTTTTTT.

The chain employs TRBV5-1 and TRBJ2-5; no definite D call. The CDR3 runs 13 residues. The germline V gene has CDR1 SGHRS and CDR2 YFSETQ. V was trimmed by 4 bases and J by 5 bases, leaving 12 bases between them. The CDR3 sequence is CASSTLSRETQYF. The DNA for the CDR3 is TGCGCCAGCAGCACCTTGTCCCGGGAGACCCAGTACTTC.

The chain employs TRBV6-2 or TRBV6-3 and TRBJ2-5; D tentatively reads TRBD1 or TRBD2 (5 bases each). V was clipped by 0 bases and J by 4 bases, with 18 bases between them. CDR1 MNHEY and CDR2 SVGEGT come from the germline V gene. The CDR3 has 17 amino acids. The CDR3 region is CASSYSIGTNPPETQYF. CDR3 bases: TGTGCCAGCAGTTACTCGATAGGGACCAATCCCCCAGAGACCCAGTACTTC.

The CDR3 protein is CASSIEGLDGYTF. CDR3 nucleotide sequence: TGCGCCAGCAGCATTGAGGGGTTGGACGGCTACACCTTC. The V call is TRBV5-1, the J call TRBJ1-2; a possible D gene is TRBD1 (5 bases). Trimming pared 4 bases from V and 8 bases from J, leaving 15 bases between. The CDR3 runs to 13 residues. Germline V CDR1 and CDR2: SGHRS, YFSETQ.

This clonotype was seen a few times. The chain employs TRBV30 and TRBJ2-7; D remains unclear. With 5 bases removed from V and 5 bases from J, the gap between germline ends came to 13 bases. This CDR3 spans 12 amino acids. Looked up from germline, CDR1 is GTSNPN and CDR2 is SVGIG (reference sequence). The CDR3, as DNA: TGTGCCTGGTCACGCCAGGTCGACGAGCAGTACTTC. This encodes CAWSRQVDEQYF.

This chain connects TRBV19 to TRBJ1-1; D might be TRBD1 (6 bases). The CDR3 sequence is 15 residues long. V lost 6 bases, J lost 3 bases, and 17 bases lay in between. Germline V CDR1 and CDR2: LNHDA, SQIVND (reference sequence). This chain's CDR3 is CASSHYRVVDTEAFF. Here the CDR3 DNA reads TGTGCCAGTAGCCATTACAGGGTGGTGGACACTGAAGCTTTCTTT.

The genes are TRBV27 and TRBJ2-1; 14 positions agree with TRBD2. The CDR3 spans 17 residues. Looked up from germline, CDR1 is MNHEY and CDR2 is SMNVEV (reference sequence). Trimming at V came to 3 bases and at J to 5 bases, leaving 6 bases not matched to a gene. The CDR3 region has the DNA TGTGCCAGCAGTTTCCGACTAGCGGGAGGGCCCCACAATGAGCAGTTCTTC. Encoded protein: CASSFRLAGGPHNEQFF.

This clonotype was detected only a few times. The chain couples TRBV12-1 to TRBJ2-7; the listed D gene, TRBD2, was not tested against the DNA. TRBV12-1 is labeled a pseudogene. The CDR3 is 13 amino acids. For the CDR3, the DNA is TGTGCCCTCCGACTAGCGGGAGGAAGTTGGCAGTACTTC. Amino acid sequence: CALRLAGGSWQYF.

This clonotype was seen at least ten times. The rearrangement joins TRBV27 to TRBJ1-1, with 7 nucleotides matching TRBD1. CDR1 is MNHEY and CDR2 is SMNVEV in the germline V gene (reference sequence). This CDR3 has 13 residues. Trimming took 6 bases from V and 4 from J; bases not matched to a gene: 5. CDR3 sequence (DNA): TGTGCCAGCAGCCTGACAGGGCTCACTGAAGCTTTCTTT. This gives the protein CASSLTGLTEAFF.

The sample holds a few counts of this clonotype. The chain couples TRBV11-2 to TRBJ1-4, with D hard to call. Germline-derived CDR1 and CDR2 are SGHAT and FQNNGV. V lost 3 bases and J 1 base, leaving 6 bases between the germline ends. This CDR3 is built from 14 residues. CDR3 residues: CASSLLGTNEKLFF. The CDR3 DNA is TGTGCCAGCAGCTTGTTAGGAACTAATGAAAAACTGTTTTTT.

The rearrangement joins TRBV9 to TRBJ1-1; no definite D call. Trimming cost V 3 bases and J 0 bases, with 12 bases left between them. This CDR3 has 15 amino acids. Per germline, CDR1 SGDLS and CDR2 YYNGEE. The CDR3 DNA sequence: TGTGCCAGCAGCGCCCCGAGTGAGGTGAACACTGAAGCTTTCTTT. Translation gives CASSAPSEVNTEAFF. Variable domain in full (rest from reference TRBV9 and TRBJ1-1): DSGVTQTPKHLITATGQRVTLRCSPRSGDLSVYWYQQSLDQGLQFLIQYYNGEERAKGNILERFSAQQFPDLHSELNLSSLELGDSALYFCASSAPSEVNTEAFFGQGTRLTVV.

A few counts support this clonotype. The rearrangement links TRBV7-2 to TRBJ1-5, with D tentatively TRBD1 (5 bases). The V end was cut by 6 bases, the J end by 1 base, with 13 bases between. The CDR3 totals 15 residues. Germline CDR1 and CDR2: SGHTA and FQGNSA. Written as DNA, the CDR3 is TGTGCCAGCAGTTTTGACAGCTCGAGCAATCAGCCCCAGCATTTT. Protein: CASSFDSSSNQPQHF.

In its sample, this clonotype was seen a few times. The chain joins TRBV20-1 to TRBJ2-7; 12 bases line up with TRBD2. The V gene's germline CDR1 is DFQATT and CDR2 SNEGSKA (reference sequence). V was clipped by 3 bases and J by 1 base; unmatched bases: 4. CDR3 length: 15 residues. The CDR3 DNA reads as TGCAGTGCTAGCGTCGGACTAGCGGGGTCCTACGAGCAGTACTTC. As protein: CSASVGLAGSYEQYF.

This clonotype occurred a few times. V gene TRBV7-9 combines with J gene TRBJ2-1, with 9 bases identical to TRBD2. V lost 1 base, J lost 2 bases, and 0 bases stayed unmatched. The CDR3 has 15 residues. Germline V gene sequence: CDR1 SEHNR, CDR2 FQNEAQ (reference sequence). In DNA, the CDR3 is TGTGCCAGCAGCTTAGGACTAGCGGCCTACAATGAGCAGTTCTTC. Translated, it gives CASSLGLAAYNEQFF.

This sequence joins TRBV25-1 and TRBJ2-1; D uncertain. V shed 4 bases and J shed 9 bases, with 13 bases lying between them. This CDR3 spans 13 amino acids. Germline values: CDR1 MGHDK, CDR2 SYGVNS. As DNA, the CDR3 is TGTGCCAGCAGTGGGCGGACGAAGCTTGAGCAGTTCTTC. It translates to CASSGRTKLEQFF.

V gene TRBV6-5 combines with J gene TRBJ2-1; 7 nucleotides align to TRBD2. V shed 8 bases, J shed 6 bases, and the junction held 13 bases outside the gene matches. This CDR3 spans 15 amino acids. CDR1 and CDR2 from the germline V gene are MNHEY and SVGAGI. The CDR3 protein is CASSQAGVFGNEQFF. The CDR3 region has the DNA TGTGCCAGCTCCCAGGCGGGAGTCTTTGGCAATGAGCAGTTCTTC.

The CDR3 loop reads CSAPQGGAGQPQHF. The CDR3, as DNA: TGCAGTGCCCCCCAAGGTGGGGCTGGTCAGCCCCAGCATTTT. The J gene is TRBJ1-5, the V gene TRBV20-1, with D perhaps matching TRBD1 (5 bases). From germline, CDR1 is DFQATT and CDR2 SNEGSKA (reference sequence). With 6 bases removed from V and 6 bases from J, the gap between germline ends came to 18 bases. The CDR3 is 14 amino acids.

The rearrangement uses TRBV7-9 and TRBJ2-1; D might be TRBD2 (5 bases). This CDR3 has 15 residues. Trimming cost V 5 bases and J 0 bases, with 11 bases left between them. Germline CDR1 SEHNR, CDR2 FQNEAQ (reference sequence). In DNA form, the CDR3 reads TGTGCCAGCAGCGCCCTAGCAGCCTCCTACAATGAGCAGTTCTTC. It encodes CASSALAASYNEQFF.

The CDR3 DNA follows: TGCAGTGCTAGGGTGTCGGGTTATAACTATGGCTACACCTTC. Its translation: CSARVSGYNYGYTF. The chain employs TRBV20-1 and TRBJ1-2; the D is unclear. The CDR3 sequence is 14 residues long. V was shortened by 3 bases and J by 1 base, with 12 bases between the two germline ends. Germline CDR1 DFQATT, CDR2 SNEGSKA (reference sequence).

The CDR3: CASSLGGQNTEAFF. Here the CDR3 DNA reads TGCGCCAGCAGCTTGGGCGGACAGAACACTGAAGCTTTCTTT. This chain uses TRBV5-1 with TRBJ1-1; a weak D match, TRBD1 (5 bases). The CDR3 sequence is 14 residues long. The V end was cut by 0 bases, the J end by 1 base, with 7 bases between. From germline, CDR1 is SGHRS and CDR2 YFSETQ.

This clonotype has just a few counts. The chain recombines TRBV24-1 with TRBJ1-5, with D unresolved. In germline, CDR1 is KGHDR, CDR2 SFDVKD. CDR3 length: 14 amino acids. Trimming stripped 6 bases from V and 1 base from J, with 9 bases between. The CDR3 region has the DNA TGTGCCACCAGTCAAGGTTTGAGCAATCAGCCCCAGCATTTT. Protein product: CATSQGLSNQPQHF.